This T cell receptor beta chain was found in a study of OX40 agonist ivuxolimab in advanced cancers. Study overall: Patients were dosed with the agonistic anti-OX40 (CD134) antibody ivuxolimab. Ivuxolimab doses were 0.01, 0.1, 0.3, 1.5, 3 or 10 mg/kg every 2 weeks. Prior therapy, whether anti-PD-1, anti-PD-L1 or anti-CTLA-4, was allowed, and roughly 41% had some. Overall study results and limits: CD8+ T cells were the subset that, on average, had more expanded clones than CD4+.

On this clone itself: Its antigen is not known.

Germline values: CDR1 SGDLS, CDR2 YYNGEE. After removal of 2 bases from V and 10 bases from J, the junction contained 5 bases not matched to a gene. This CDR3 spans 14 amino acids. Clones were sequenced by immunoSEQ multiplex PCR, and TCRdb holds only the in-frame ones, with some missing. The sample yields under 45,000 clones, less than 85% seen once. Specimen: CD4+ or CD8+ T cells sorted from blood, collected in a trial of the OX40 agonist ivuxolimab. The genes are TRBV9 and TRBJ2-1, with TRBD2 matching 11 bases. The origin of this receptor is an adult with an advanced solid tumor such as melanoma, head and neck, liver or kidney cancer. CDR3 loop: CASSVLAGGREQFF. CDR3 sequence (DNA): TGTGCCAGCAGCGTTTTAGCGGGGGGGCGCGAGCAGTTCTTC. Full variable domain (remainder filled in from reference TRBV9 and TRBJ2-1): DSGVTQTPKHLITATGQRVTLRCSPRSGDLSVYWYQQSLDQGLQFLIQYYNGEERAKGNILERFSAQQFPDLHSELNLSSLELGDSALYFCASSVLAGGREQFFGPGTRLTVL.